What follows are 24 T cell receptor beta chains derived from one specimen sequenced in a study of beta chain features in type 1 diabetes. Their recognized antigens are unknown. Expressed TCRB transcripts were sequenced because the isolated RNA had all been reverse transcribed beforehand. Only in-frame clones appear in the TCRdb table, and some are missing; sequencing was by immunoSEQ multiplex PCR. The table includes fewer than 350,000 clones, about 15% detected once. Whole-study findings and limits: Type 1 diabetes patients had moderately but significantly shorter TCRB CDR3s in all four CD4+ subsets.

Input material: naive CD4+ T cells from blood. The receptor source for this set is a young man with type 1 diabetes.

CDR3 bases: TGCGCCAGCAGCCAGGATTCCAGGGGGAAGTTCCACGAGCAGTACTTC. Protein sequence: CASSQDSRGKFHEQYF. The chain employs TRBV5-1 and TRBJ2-7; TRBD1 matches 7 bases. J lost 5 bases, V lost 4 bases, and 15 bases had no gene match. This CDR3 comprises 16 residues. Germline V gene sequence: CDR1 SGHRS, CDR2 YFSETQ.

The chain couples TRBV18 to TRBJ1-2; D gene uncertain. Trimming left V 1 base short and J 1 base short, with 10 bases between. The CDR3 is made up of 15 amino acids. Germline CDR1 KGHSH, CDR2 LQKENI. The DNA of the CDR3 is TGTGCCAGCTCACCACGAGAGGATTTTAACTATGGCTACACCTTC. Residues: CASSPREDFNYGYTF.

This clone has a handful of counts. The V call is TRBV5-1, the J call TRBJ2-7, with D hard to call. The V gene lost 2 bases and the J gene lost 3 bases, with 3 bases spanning the gap. CDR1 and CDR2 from the germline V gene are SGHRS and YFSETQ. The CDR3 consists of 11 residues. CDR3 residues: CASSFNYEQYF. The CDR3 coding sequence is TGCGCCAGCAGCTTTAACTACGAGCAGTACTTC.

The gene calls are TRBV7-9 and TRBJ1-6; the D gene is possibly TRBD1 (6 bases). The CDR3 spans 11 residues. Germline V gene data show CDR1 as SEHNR and CDR2 as FQNEAQ (reference sequence). The V and J ends lost 5 bases and 13 bases respectively, with 9 bases between them. CDR3 in amino acids: CASSIQGPLHF. The CDR3 DNA follows: TGTGCCAGCAGCATTCAGGGGCCCCTCCACTTT.

This clone was observed a few times. The chain has TRBV27 and TRBJ2-5; no definite D call. The CDR3 extends over 14 amino acids. The germline V and J ends were trimmed by 4 bases and 7 bases, with 16 bases remaining between them. Germline CDR1 and CDR2: MNHEY and SMNVEV (reference sequence). Here the CDR3 DNA reads TGTGCCAGCAGTTCCCCGTTACAAGATGGGACCCAGTACTTC. It yields the protein CASSSPLQDGTQYF.

Notes on this clone: Other DNA sequences of this sample code for an identical CDR3. The gene calls are TRBV9 and TRBJ2-5; tentatively, D is TRBD1 (5 bases). Germline V CDR1 and CDR2: SGDLS, YYNGEE. This CDR3 region has 16 residues. V was clipped by 9 bases and J by 2 bases, with 23 bases between them. The CDR3, as DNA: TGTGCCACTATACCTGATCAAGGACAACCTCAAGAGACCCAGTACTTC. It yields the protein CATIPDQGQPQETQYF.

The rearrangement links TRBV9 to TRBJ2-1, with TRBD2 matching over 7 bases. CDR1 and CDR2 (germline): SGDLS, YYNGEE. After removal of 1 base from V and 5 bases from J, the junction contained 12 bases not matched to a gene. CDR3 length equals 17 residues. CDR3 region: CASSVRSGARSDNEQFF. The DNA for the CDR3 is TGTGCCAGCAGCGTACGCAGCGGGGCTAGGAGCGACAATGAGCAGTTCTTC.

This rearrangement joins TRBV20-1 to TRBJ2-1; D not resolved. CDR3 length: 11 residues. CDR1 and CDR2 (germline): DFQATT, SNEGSKA (reference sequence). The V end was cut by 2 bases, the J end by 5 bases, with 4 bases between. DNA of the CDR3: TGCAGTGCTAGAACAGACAATGAGCAGTTCTTC. Translation gives CSARTDNEQFF.

This clone has only a few counts. V gene TRBV6-5 combines with J gene TRBJ2-3; weak D call: TRBD2 (6 bases). The V gene lost 7 bases and the J gene lost 10 bases, with 21 bases spanning the gap. Germline CDR1 reads MNHEY; CDR2 reads SVGAGI. The CDR3 is made up of 14 amino acids. CDR3 nucleotides: TGTGCCAGCACCGCGCGGGGCTCCCCCGGGGCGCAGTATTTT. Encoded protein: CASTARGSPGAQYF.

This clone was counted a few times. V usage is TRBV7-9 and J usage is TRBJ2-7; 7 bases align to TRBD1. The germline CDR1 and CDR2 sequences are SEHNR and FQNEAQ (reference sequence). This CDR3 region has 12 residues. The junction had 5 bases not matched to a gene; V was cut back by 6 bases and J by 6 bases. The CDR3 spells CASSSDRTEQYF. In DNA, the CDR3 is TGTGCCAGCAGTTCGGACAGGACCGAGCAGTACTTC.

The CDR3 coding sequence is TGTGCCAGCAGCTCAGCGGGAACAGCCTATGGCTACACCTTC. Translating gives CASSSAGTAYGYTF. The chain recombines TRBV5-4 with TRBJ1-2; D is unresolved. V was cut by 3 bases and J by 4 bases, with 13 bases left in between. Germline V gives CDR1 SGHNT, CDR2 YYREEE (reference sequence). This CDR3 comprises 14 residues.

In its sample, this clone was seen a few times. V is TRBV5-4 and J is TRBJ2-1, with 7 bases matching TRBD1. The CDR3 length is 13 residues. V lost 3 bases to trimming and J lost 9 bases; unmatched junction nucleotides: 6. Germline V gives CDR1 SGHNT, CDR2 YYREEE (reference sequence). CDR3 nucleotides: TGTGCCAGCAGCTCAACAGGGGAAGGTGAGCAGTTCTTC. This gives the protein CASSSTGEGEQFF.

This clone was detected a few times. J is TRBJ2-5 and V is TRBV27, with D tentatively TRBD1 (6 bases). This CDR3 has 16 residues. V was pared by 6 bases and J by 2 bases, with 19 bases between. In germline, CDR1 is MNHEY, CDR2 SMNVEV (reference sequence). In nucleotides, the CDR3 is TGTGCCAGCAGACCAAGAGGACAGAGCTTACAAGAGACCCAGTACTTC. It codes for CASRPRGQSLQETQYF.

The genes are TRBV28 and TRBJ2-3; 7 positions agree with TRBD2. Germline V gene lookup returns CDR1 MDHEN and CDR2 SYDVKM. V lost 7 bases, J lost 0 bases, and 4 bases stayed unmatched. The CDR3 runs to 14 residues. CDR3 in DNA: TGTGCCAGCACTCGGCGGGGGAGCACAGATACGCAGTATTTT. Translation gives CASTRRGSTDTQYF.

A word on this clone: Other nucleotide sequences in the sample specify the same CDR3. The rearrangement joins TRBV19 to TRBJ1-1; 7 bases are a match to TRBD1. The germline CDR1 and CDR2 sequences are LNHDA and SQIVND (reference sequence). Trimming at V came to 3 bases and at J to 4 bases, leaving 2 bases not matched to a gene. This CDR3 has 13 amino acids. Here the CDR3 reads CASSIDRATEAFF. The DNA of the CDR3 is TGTGCCAGTAGTATCGACAGGGCCACTGAAGCTTTCTTT.

The J gene is TRBJ1-1, the V gene TRBV29-1; TRBD1 agrees at 9 bases. Germline loops: CDR1 SQVTM, CDR2 ANQGSEA. The CDR3 spans 13 residues. The ends lost 7 bases at V and 3 bases at J; junction bases unmatched: 6. CDR3 protein: CSAPGQGHTEAFF. The DNA for the CDR3 is TGCAGCGCACCGGGACAGGGCCACACTGAAGCTTTCTTT.

The CDR3 DNA reads TGTGCCAGCAGTTTCAAAGGGAGTTGGAACGAGCAGTACTTC. It translates to CASSFKGSWNEQYF. The V call is TRBV6-5, the J call TRBJ2-7; maybe TRBD2 (5 bases). The V gene lost 4 bases and the J gene lost 5 bases, with 15 bases spanning the gap. Germline V gene data show CDR1 as MNHEY and CDR2 as SVGAGI. The CDR3 covers 14 residues.

This clone was seen a few times. The V and J genes are TRBV5-1 and TRBJ1-5; D is ambiguous. The CDR3 extends over 14 amino acids. Germline CDR1 SGHRS, CDR2 YFSETQ. Trimming shortened V by 0 bases and J by 1 base, and 5 bases separated the two germline ends. DNA for the CDR3: TGCGCCAGCAGCTTGGGGCCAAGCAATCAGCCCCAGCATTTT. This codes for CASSLGPSNQPQHF.

The chain couples TRBV6-5 to TRBJ2-3; 10 positions agree with TRBD2. CDR1 MNHEY and CDR2 SVGAGI come from the germline V gene. V lost 10 bases to trimming and J lost 5 bases; unmatched junction nucleotides: 9. The CDR3 has 14 residues. In DNA form, the CDR3 reads TGTGCCACCACCAGGACTAGCGGCGGAGATACGCAGTATTTT. It yields the protein CATTRTSGGDTQYF.

The rearrangement joins TRBV27 to TRBJ1-6; D gene ambiguous. The V gene lost 2 bases and the J gene lost 12 bases, with 14 bases spanning the gap. The CDR3 consists of 14 residues. Germline assignment: CDR1 MNHEY and CDR2 SMNVEV (reference sequence). Here the CDR3 reads CASSLNPPHVPLHF. CDR3 sequence (DNA): TGTGCCAGCAGTTTAAACCCACCACACGTACCCCTCCACTTT.

This clone was seen a handful of times. The chain combines TRBV9 with TRBJ2-7; D is possibly TRBD1 (5 bases). The CDR3 totals 14 residues. Trimming took off 2 bases at V and 2 bases at J, with 11 bases between the two ends. Germline CDR1 is SGDLS and CDR2 is YYNGEE. The CDR3 region is CASSVFWGPYEQYF. The CDR3 nucleotides are TGTGCCAGCAGCGTCTTTTGGGGCCCCTACGAGCAGTACTTC.

This chain joins TRBV6-5 and TRBJ2-7, with a weak D call TRBD1 (6 bases). Germline lookup yields CDR1 MNHEY and CDR2 SVGAGI. The CDR3 sequence is 16 residues long. With 0 bases removed from V and 10 bases from J, the gap between germline ends came to 22 bases. CDR3 DNA sequence: TGTGCCAGCAGTTACTCGAGCCGGTTAAAACAGGGTGATCAGTACTTC. It encodes CASSYSSRLKQGDQYF.

This clone showed up just a few times. The chain carries TRBV9 and TRBJ2-7; 10 bases are a match to TRBD1. Looked up from germline, CDR1 is SGDLS and CDR2 is YYNGEE. This CDR3 spans 16 amino acids. Germline trimming cut 0 bases from V and 3 bases from J; bases unmatched to any gene: 6. Here the CDR3 reads CASSVGGTGDDYEQYF. DNA of the CDR3: TGTGCCAGCAGCGTAGGGGGGACAGGGGATGACTACGAGCAGTACTTC.

In its sample, this clone was seen a few times. This chain joins TRBV7-9 and TRBJ2-5; TRBD2 matches at 8 bases. Per the germline V gene, CDR1 is SEHNR and CDR2 is FQNEAQ (reference sequence). Trimming at V came to 5 bases and at J to 2 bases, leaving 7 bases not matched to a gene. This CDR3 spans 15 amino acids. In DNA, the CDR3 is TGTGCCAGCAGCCATCCTACTAGCGGACAAGAGACCCAGTACTTC. Protein: CASSHPTSGQETQYF.